Following are 32 T cell receptor beta chains from one sample sequenced in a study of cytomegalovirus exposure and HLA in healthy donors. The primer mix had 60 Vbeta and 13 Jbeta primers. The data were produced by immunoSEQ multiplex PCR, yet TCRdb's version contains in-frame clones alone and is incomplete. The table records 200,000 to 250,000 clones, around 78% of them present only once. Sequencing used PBMCs. The receptors stem from a boy aged 5 to 17 in good health and CMV-seronegative.

This clone has more than one count but fewer than ten. The genes are TRBV6-6 and TRBJ1-1, with D perhaps TRBD1 (5 bases). CDR3 length: 14 amino acids. The V end lost 7 bases, the J end lost 1 base, and 13 bases lay between the germline ends. Germline loops: CDR1 MNHNY, CDR2 SVGAGI (reference sequence). CDR3 nucleotide sequence: TGTGCCAGCACCATAGGGGCCGCGAACACTGAAGCTTTCTTT. It specifies CASTIGAANTEAFF.

J is TRBJ2-7 and V is TRBV7-9; 10 nucleotides line up with TRBD1. In germline, CDR1 is SEHNR, CDR2 FQNEAQ (reference sequence). This CDR3 has 16 amino acids. V trimming: 5 bases; J trimming: 0 bases; junction bases outside the gene matches: 7. The CDR3 region has the DNA TGTGCCAGCAGCCCCGGGACAGGGGTAAGCTCCTACGAGCAGTACTTC. Protein sequence: CASSPGTGVSSYEQYF.

The chain uses TRBV11-2 and TRBJ1-5; the D is unclear. Between the trimmed V and J ends, which lost 0 bases and 9 bases, there was a span of 12 bases. Germline V gene sequence: CDR1 SGHAT, CDR2 FQNNGV. The CDR3 spans 14 residues. CDR3 nucleotides: TGTGCCAGCAGCTTAGATTCCAGTGTTCGGCCCCAGCATTTT. Protein product: CASSLDSSVRPQHF.

The chain links TRBV30 to TRBJ1-1, with TRBD1 matching over 7 bases. The CDR3 is 13 amino acids. Germline V gene sequence: CDR1 GTSNPN, CDR2 SVGIG (reference sequence). Losses at the gene ends were 2 bases for V and 3 bases for J; bases not matched to a gene: 3. CDR3 nucleotides: TGTGCCTGGAGTCCAGGGGGATACACTGAAGCTTTCTTT. It codes for CAWSPGGYTEAFF. The full variable domain, completed using reference TRBV30 and TRBJ1-1, is SQTIHQWPATLVQPVGSPLSLECTVEGTSNPNLYWYRQAAGRGLQLLFYSVGIGQISSEVPQNLSASRPQDRQFILSSKKLLLSDSGFYLCAWSPGGYTEAFFGQGTRLTVV.

The chain's CDR3 is CASSRTVSLWLHTF. In nucleotides, the CDR3 is TGTGCCAGCAGCCGGACTGTTAGCCTATGGCTACACACCTTC. This sequence joins TRBV6-5 and TRBJ1-2; D unresolved. Germline CDR1 is MNHEY and CDR2 is SVGAGI. The CDR3 is made up of 14 amino acids. Trimming shortened V by 6 bases and J by 12 bases, and 23 bases separated the two germline ends.

This rearrangement joins TRBV5-1 to TRBJ1-3; weak D call: TRBD1 (6 bases). Germline V gives CDR1 SGHRS, CDR2 YFSETQ. The CDR3 has 16 amino acids. Trimming took 1 base from V and 1 from J, leaving 12 bases between them. The CDR3 here is CASSLHGGSSGNTIYF. CDR3 DNA: TGCGCCAGCAGCTTGCATGGGGGCTCGTCTGGAAACACCATATATTTT.

The table lists this clone with a count of one. The genes are TRBV7-9 and TRBJ1-1; weak D call: TRBD1 (6 bases). The CDR3 length is 13 residues. The germline V gene encodes CDR1 SEHNR and CDR2 FQNEAQ (reference sequence). V was trimmed by 4 bases and J by 3 bases, leaving 9 bases between them. The CDR3 coding sequence is TGTGCCAGCAGCTGGACAGCTTACACTGAAGCTTTCTTT. Protein sequence: CASSWTAYTEAFF.

Here the CDR3 reads CASSTEGRYNEQFF. CDR3 DNA sequence: TGTGCCAGCAGCACGGAGGGGCGGTACAATGAGCAGTTCTTC. The V call is TRBV7-2, the J call TRBJ2-1; D is possibly TRBD2 (6 bases). CDR3 length: 14 amino acids. From germline, CDR1 is SGHTA and CDR2 FQGNSA. Trimming removed 5 bases from V and 4 bases from J, with 12 bases in between.

V and J are TRBV19 and TRBJ2-5, with 7 bases that match TRBD2. With V trimmed by 6 bases and J by 13 bases, 17 bases remained unmatched. This CDR3 region has 14 residues. CDR1 is LNHDA and CDR2 is SQIVND in the germline V gene (reference sequence). CDR3 amino acids: CASSMTGRASETYF. CDR3 bases: TGTGCCAGTAGCATGACGGGGAGGGCTAGCGAGACGTACTTC.

The V and J genes are TRBV6-1 and TRBJ1-3, with no clear D. The germline CDR1 and CDR2 sequences are MNHNS and SASEGT. The CDR3 is 14 amino acids. V was cut by 1 base and J by 8 bases, with 12 bases left in between. The CDR3 here is CASSEEWQVDTIYF. The CDR3 nucleotides are TGTGCCAGCAGTGAAGAATGGCAGGTGGACACCATATATTTT.

This clone came up a few times. The CDR3 DNA is TGTGCCAGCAGCCGGACAGTCCTCACTGAAGCTTTCTTT. It translates to CASSRTVLTEAFF. The chain uses TRBV6-5 and TRBJ1-1; a possible D gene is TRBD1 (6 bases). The CDR3 spans 13 residues. V was clipped by 6 bases and J by 4 bases, with 12 bases between them. Germline lookup yields CDR1 MNHEY and CDR2 SVGAGI.

The J gene is TRBJ2-1, the V gene TRBV14; 7 nucleotides match TRBD2. Per germline, CDR1 SGHDN and CDR2 FVKESK. V gave up 6 bases and J gave up 3 bases; unmatched junction bases: 8. The CDR3 consists of 15 residues. The DNA for the CDR3 is TGTGCCAGCAGTCCTCTAGCGGACTTCTACAATGAGCAGTTCTTC. Its protein is CASSPLADFYNEQFF.

The rearrangement uses TRBV18 and TRBJ1-1; 10 nucleotides line up with TRBD1. This CDR3 spans 17 amino acids. V trimming: 5 bases; J trimming: 2 bases; junction bases outside the gene matches: 11. Germline V CDR1 and CDR2: KGHSH, LQKENI. The CDR3 nucleotides read TGTGCCAGCTCAGGACAGGGGGGCGGTCCTTTTAACACTGAAGCTTTCTTT. Translated: CASSGQGGGPFNTEAFF.

About this clone itself: Other DNA sequences in the same sample also yield this CDR3. V gene TRBV5-6 combines with J gene TRBJ2-5; possibly TRBD2 for D (6 bases). The V end lost 4 bases, the J end lost 4 bases, and 11 bases lay between the germline ends. CDR1 is SGHDT, CDR2 YYEEEE, per germline. The CDR3 contains 13 residues. CDR3 coding DNA: TGTGCCAGCAGCCGCCGGGGAGGAGAGACCCAGTACTTC. Its translation is CASSRRGGETQYF. The variable domain in full, completed from reference TRBV5-6 and TRBJ2-5, reads DAGVTQSPTHLIKTRGQQVTLRCSPKSGHDTVSWYQQALGQGPQFIFQYYEEEERQRGNFPDRFSGHQFPNYSSELNVNALLLGDSALYLCASSRRGGETQYFGPGTRLLVL.

This clone came up a few times. The genes are TRBV5-4 and TRBJ2-2; 11 positions match TRBD1. Germline V gene sequence: CDR1 SGHNT, CDR2 YYREEE (reference sequence). J was trimmed by 4 bases and V by 4 bases; bases with no gene match: 3. The CDR3 runs 15 residues. The CDR3 DNA sequence: TGTGCCAGCAGCCCAGGGACAGGGGGCACCGGGGAGCTGTTTTTT. Translating it yields CASSPGTGGTGELFF.

The chain uses TRBV6-1 and TRBJ1-4; 8 bases match TRBD1. The CDR3 length is 13 residues. The germline V gene encodes CDR1 MNHNS and CDR2 SASEGT. V shed 4 bases, J shed 7 bases, and the junction held 2 bases outside the gene matches. The CDR3 is CASSAQGAEKLFF. For the CDR3, the DNA is TGTGCCAGCAGTGCCCAGGGGGCTGAAAAACTGTTTTTT.

This rearrangement joins TRBV10-3 to TRBJ2-5, with a weak D call TRBD2 (7 bases). The CDR3 is 13 residues long. Trimming cost V 7 bases and J 5 bases, with 14 bases left between them. Germline V CDR1 and CDR2: ENHRY, SYGVKD. The CDR3, as DNA: TGTGCCATCACCGGGGGGCCTGGGGAGACCCAGTACTTC. Protein product: CAITGGPGETQYF.

This clone was detected only once. The junction differs from germline at one of its ends, possibly a read error. J is TRBJ2-5 and V is TRBV5-1; TRBD2 might be the D (6 bases). From germline, CDR1 is SGHRS and CDR2 YFSETQ. This CDR3 has 12 residues. CDR3 in amino acids: CASRLEGETQYF. The CDR3 region has the DNA TGCGCCAGCAGATTGGAGGGGGAGACCCAGTACTTC.

This clone came up a few times. This sequence joins TRBV5-6 and TRBJ2-6, with D hard to call. Trimming removed 4 bases at V and 1 base at J, with 6 bases between. CDR1 is SGHDT and CDR2 is YYEEEE in the germline V gene. The CDR3 has 14 residues. This CDR3 is CASSPRSGANVLTF. CDR3 coding DNA: TGTGCCAGCAGCCCCCGTTCTGGGGCCAACGTCCTGACTTTC.

A word on this clone: Other DNA sequences in the same sample also yield this CDR3. The V gene is TRBV19, the J gene TRBJ1-2; possibly TRBD1 for D (5 bases). With 3 bases removed from V and 8 bases from J, the gap between germline ends came to 10 bases. The germline V gene encodes CDR1 LNHDA and CDR2 SQIVND (reference sequence). The CDR3 is 12 residues long. CDR3 residues: CASSIPPGGYTF. CDR3 DNA sequence: TGTGCCAGTAGTATTCCCCCAGGGGGCTACACCTTC.

The V gene is TRBV4-1, the J gene TRBJ1-2; TRBD1 matches 9 bases. Germline CDR1 is MGHRA and CDR2 is YSYEKL. Trimming took 3 bases from V and 8 from J; bases not matched to a gene: 4. CDR3 length equals 13 residues. The CDR3 DNA follows: TGCGCCAGCAGCCAGGACAGGGGTGAAGGCTACACCTTC. This encodes CASSQDRGEGYTF.

This clone was picked up one time. The rearrangement uses TRBV5-4 and TRBJ2-5, with D possibly being TRBD2 (6 bases). The CDR3 runs to 15 residues. Germline loops: CDR1 SGHNT, CDR2 YYREEE (reference sequence). V lost 4 bases, J lost 5 bases, and 18 bases lay in between. For the CDR3, the DNA is TGTGCCAGCAGCCCCGGGACTCAAACTTGGGAGACCCAGTACTTC. This gives the protein CASSPGTQTWETQYF.

The chain joins TRBV2 to TRBJ2-5; 14 nucleotides line up with TRBD2. After removal of 6 bases from V and 1 base from J, the junction contained 10 bases not matched to a gene. The germline gives CDR1 SNHLY, CDR2 FYNNEI. The CDR3 is made up of 18 amino acids. CDR3 sequence reads: CASRAGTSGSQVQETQYF. The CDR3 bases are TGTGCCAGCAGGGCCGGGACTAGCGGGAGTCAAGTCCAAGAGACCCAGTACTTC.

Here the CDR3 DNA reads TGTGCCAGCAGCTTTAGGGGTTCTCCCCAAGAGACCCAGTACTTC. It codes for CASSFRGSPQETQYF. This chain joins TRBV11-3 and TRBJ2-5; tentatively, D is TRBD1 (5 bases). The CDR3 sequence is 15 residues long. The V end was cut by 3 bases, the J end by 1 base, with 12 bases between. Germline CDR1 is SGHNT and CDR2 is YENEEA.

This clone has only a few counts. This chain links TRBV11-3 with TRBJ2-5, with 7 nucleotides matching TRBD2. This CDR3 has 14 residues. J lost 2 bases, V lost 5 bases, and 5 bases had no gene match. Germline CDR1 reads SGHNT; CDR2 reads YENEEA. This chain's CDR3 is CASSKRGLQETQYF. The CDR3 nucleotides are TGTGCCAGCAGCAAGCGGGGACTTCAAGAGACCCAGTACTTC.

About this clone: A junction boundary mismatches the germline segment, possibly from a read error. The chain employs TRBV9 and TRBJ2-6, with D possibly TRBD1 on 6 matching bases. The CDR3 has 17 residues. Germline V CDR1 and CDR2: SGDLS, YYNGEE. CDR3 region: CASSDRESYSGANALTF. The CDR3, as DNA: TGTGCCAGCAGCGACAGGGAATCCTACTCTGGGGCCAACGCCCTGACTTTC.

The rearrangement joins TRBV27 to TRBJ1-1; D may be TRBD1 (5 bases). The CDR3 covers 14 residues. CDR1 is MNHEY and CDR2 is SMNVEV in the germline V gene (reference sequence). The V end lost 2 bases, the J end lost 3 bases, and 10 bases lay between the germline ends. The CDR3 coding sequence is TGTGCCAGCAGTTTAAAATGGGGGGACACTGAAGCTTTCTTT. Translated: CASSLKWGDTEAFF.

This clone has only a few counts. The V gene is TRBV7-9, the J gene TRBJ2-7; D is possibly TRBD1 (6 bases). With 5 bases removed from V and 12 bases from J, the gap between germline ends came to 20 bases. Germline values: CDR1 SEHNR, CDR2 FQNEAQ (reference sequence). There are 13 residues in the CDR3. Written as DNA, the CDR3 is TGTGCCAGCAGCCCCCAGGGGTTTGGACAACGGTACTTC. It encodes CASSPQGFGQRYF.

This chain connects TRBV10-3 to TRBJ2-5; 7 nucleotides match TRBD2. The CDR3 has 12 residues. Trimming removed 4 bases from V and 4 bases from J; junction bases left unmatched: 0. The germline gives CDR1 ENHRY, CDR2 SYGVKD. The CDR3 spells CAISGGGETQYF. The DNA for the CDR3 is TGTGCCATCAGTGGGGGGGGAGAGACCCAGTACTTC.

This chain connects TRBV19 to TRBJ1-1; 10 bases agree with TRBD1. V shed 7 bases and J 4 bases; nucleotides not matched to a gene: 6. Germline V gives CDR1 LNHDA, CDR2 SQIVND (reference sequence). This CDR3 region has 14 residues. DNA for the CDR3: TGTGCCAGTATTCGGACAGGGGGGCCCACTGAAGCTTTCTTT. This translates into CASIRTGGPTEAFF. Using reference TRBV19 and TRBJ1-1 for the parts outside the CDR3, the full variable domain is DGGITQSPKYLFRKEGQNVTLSCEQNLNHDAMYWYRQDPGQGLRLIYYSQIVNDFQKGDIAEGYSVSREKKESFPLTVTSAQKNPTAFYLCASIRTGGPTEAFFGQGTRLTVV.

The genes are TRBV5-1 and TRBJ2-5; TRBD2 agrees at 10 bases. With 5 bases clipped from V and 2 bases from J, the junction kept 6 bases outside the gene matches. Germline V gives CDR1 SGHRS, CDR2 YFSETQ. The CDR3 loop spans 15 amino acids. Written as DNA, the CDR3 is TGCGCCAGCAGTACCGGGACTAGCGAGCAAGAGACCCAGTACTTC. Its translation is CASSTGTSEQETQYF.

For this clone: A junction boundary mismatches the germline segment, possibly from a read error. J is TRBJ1-1 and V is TRBV7-9, with 9 positions matching TRBD1. Germline V gives CDR1 SEHNR, CDR2 FQNEAQ (reference sequence). The CDR3 is 16 residues long. The DNA of the CDR3 is TGTTCCAGCAGCCTACACAGGGGGCGGTGGGACACTGAAGCTTTCTTT. This encodes CSSSLHRGRWDTEAFF.